These T cell receptor beta chains were read from a single sample in a study of blood T cell repertoires in COVID-19. Only in-frame clones appear in the TCRdb table, and some are missing; sequencing was by immunoSEQ multiplex PCR. The sample lists about 380,000 clones; more than 70% were seen once. The sample consisted of PBMCs or T cells enriched from blood (not recorded which). The receptors come from a man aged 25-45 years who had recovered from COVID-19. Both conserved end residues are part of each CDR3. The D gene is left open where the match is weak. Size values are once, few and many counts, or a class for expanded clones, and some rows have none.

abundance: once; v_gene: TRBV6-1; j_gene: TRBJ1-2; d_gene: -; CDR3nt: TGTGCCAGCAGTGAAGCGGTCGAGGGAGGCTATGGCTACACCTTC; CDR3aa: CASSEAVEGGYGYTF
abundance: -; v_gene: TRBV7-8; j_gene: TRBJ2-1; d_gene: TRBD1; CDR3nt: TGTGCCAGCAGCTTAGCGGGACAGGGGAATCCCCCAAGCTCCTACAATGAGCAGTTCTTC; CDR3aa: CASSLAGQGNPPSSYNEQFF
abundance: few; v_gene: TRBV6-5; j_gene: TRBJ1-1; d_gene: TRBD1; CDR3nt: TGTGCCAGCAGTACCCCAGGGGGCGCTTCCACTGAAGCTTTCTTT; CDR3aa: CASSTPGGASTEAFF
abundance: -; v_gene: TRBV4-3; j_gene: TRBJ2-3; d_gene: -; CDR3nt: TGCGCCAGCAGCCAAGATTGGCGGGTCGGACGAGATACGCAGTATTTT; CDR3aa: CASSQDWRVGRDTQYF
abundance: -; v_gene: TRBV24-1; j_gene: TRBJ1-4; d_gene: TRBD1; CDR3nt: TGTGCCACCAGCCCGACAGGGGGGAAGGAAAAACTGTTTTTT; CDR3aa: CATSPTGGKEKLFF
abundance: many; v_gene: TRBV7-9; j_gene: TRBJ2-7; d_gene: -; CDR3nt: TGTGCCAGCCTACCGTACCCGGGGGAGCAGTACTTC; CDR3aa: CASLPYPGEQYF
abundance: -; v_gene: TRBV18; j_gene: TRBJ1-6; d_gene: -; CDR3nt: TGTGCCAGCTCACTTACTTCCGACAGTAATTCACCCCTCCACTTT; CDR3aa: CASSLTSDSNSPLHF
abundance: -; v_gene: TRBV6-5; j_gene: TRBJ1-1; d_gene: -; CDR3nt: TGTGCCACCCCGTCGAGGGCCAACACTGAAGCTTTCTTT; CDR3aa: CATPSRANTEAFF
abundance: -; v_gene: TRBV6-5; j_gene: TRBJ2-3; d_gene: -; CDR3nt: TGTGCCAGCAGAGGCCTCAGGCTCCGAGCAGATACGCAGTATTTT; CDR3aa: CASRGLRLRADTQYF
abundance: -; v_gene: TRBV7-6; j_gene: TRBJ1-4; d_gene: -; CDR3nt: TGTGCCAGCAGCTTAGACCAACTCGGGGGTAATGAAAAACTGTTTTTT; CDR3aa: CASSLDQLGGNEKLFF
abundance: -; v_gene: TRBV5-1; j_gene: TRBJ2-7; d_gene: -; CDR3nt: TGCGCCAGCAGCTTGAGACTGACGGCCGGCGAGCAGTACTTC; CDR3aa: CASSLRLTAGEQYF
abundance: -; v_gene: TRBV30; j_gene: TRBJ2-7; d_gene: -; CDR3nt: TGTGCCTGGAGTCCCTCCTGGGCAGAAACCTACGAGCAGTACTTC; CDR3aa: CAWSPSWAETYEQYF
abundance: few; v_gene: TRBV12-3/TRBV12-4; j_gene: TRBJ1-4; d_gene: -; CDR3nt: TGTGCCAGCAGCCGGACACGTAATGAAAAACTGTTTTTT; CDR3aa: CASSRTRNEKLFF
abundance: -; v_gene: TRBV18; j_gene: TRBJ1-5; d_gene: -; CDR3nt: TGTGCCACCGGGGATGGCAATCAGCCCCAGCATTTT; CDR3aa: CATGDGNQPQHF
abundance: -; v_gene: TRBV27; j_gene: TRBJ2-5; d_gene: TRBD1; CDR3nt: TGTGCCAGCAGCTTCACAGGGGGCCAAGAGACCCAGTACTTC; CDR3aa: CASSFTGGQETQYF
abundance: -; v_gene: TRBV5-1; j_gene: TRBJ2-1; d_gene: TRBD1; CDR3nt: TGCGCCAGCAGCCTGTACCCCCATGGGACAGGGATGGACAATGAGCAGTTCTTC; CDR3aa: CASSLYPHGTGMDNEQFF
abundance: -; v_gene: TRBV29-1; j_gene: TRBJ1-2; d_gene: TRBD1; CDR3nt: TGCAGCGTTGAACTGGGACAGGGGGGCGCTTACACCTTC; CDR3aa: CSVELGQGGAYTF
abundance: once; v_gene: TRBV27; j_gene: TRBJ2-2; d_gene: TRBD1; CDR3nt: TGTGCCAGCAGTTCGGACAGGACGAACACCGGGGAGCTGTTTTTT; CDR3aa: CASSSDRTNTGELFF
abundance: -; v_gene: TRBV7-2; j_gene: TRBJ1-4; d_gene: TRBD1; CDR3nt: TGTGCCAGCAGCCAGGACAGGGGCAATGAAAAACTGTTTTTT; CDR3aa: CASSQDRGNEKLFF
abundance: -; v_gene: TRBV12-3/TRBV12-4; j_gene: TRBJ1-2; d_gene: -; CDR3nt: TGTGCCAGCAGTTTCAATTCGGACTATGGCTACACCTTC; CDR3aa: CASSFNSDYGYTF
abundance: -; v_gene: TRBV24-1; j_gene: TRBJ1-2; d_gene: -; CDR3nt: TGTGCCACCAGTCCGGGGTCAGGTTATGGCTACACCTTC; CDR3aa: CATSPGSGYGYTF
abundance: -; v_gene: TRBV19; j_gene: TRBJ2-2; d_gene: -; CDR3nt: TGTGCCAGTAGTAGTCCAGGGGTGGGCGGGGAGCTGTTTTTT; CDR3aa: CASSSPGVGGELFF
abundance: -; v_gene: TRBV29-1; j_gene: TRBJ1-5; d_gene: TRBD1; CDR3nt: TGCAGCGCGAGACAGGGTAATCAGCCCCAGCATTTT; CDR3aa: CSARQGNQPQHF
abundance: -; v_gene: TRBV5-1; j_gene: TRBJ2-2; d_gene: -; CDR3nt: TGCGCCAGCAGCTTGATTCCCGGGAACACGGGGGCCGGGGAGCTGTTTTTT; CDR3aa: CASSLIPGNTGAGELFF
abundance: once; v_gene: TRBV6-1; j_gene: TRBJ1-6; d_gene: -; CDR3nt: TGTGCCAGCAGTGAACCGACACCCACCAATAATTCACCCCTCCACTTT; CDR3aa: CASSEPTPTNNSPLHF
abundance: -; v_gene: TRBV5-4; j_gene: TRBJ2-2; d_gene: -; CDR3nt: TGTGCCAGCAGCCCCCCCGGGACCGGGGAGCTGTTTTTT; CDR3aa: CASSPPGTGELFF
abundance: -; v_gene: TRBV18; j_gene: TRBJ1-4; d_gene: -; CDR3nt: TGTGCCAGCTCCCCGATGGGAGGTGAAAAACTGTTTTTT; CDR3aa: CASSPMGGEKLFF
abundance: -; v_gene: TRBV7-8; j_gene: TRBJ2-1; d_gene: -; CDR3nt: TGTGCCAGCAGCCCTCGCGTGTACAATGAGCAGTTCTTC; CDR3aa: CASSPRVYNEQFF
abundance: -; v_gene: TRBV30; j_gene: TRBJ1-2; d_gene: -; CDR3nt: TGTGCCTGGAGTAGCGGGTCGATCTATGGCTACACCTTC; CDR3aa: CAWSSGSIYGYTF
abundance: -; v_gene: TRBV5-1; j_gene: TRBJ2-2; d_gene: -; CDR3nt: TGCGCCAGCAGCTTGGACGGGGACTCCGGGGAGCTGTTTTTT; CDR3aa: CASSLDGDSGELFF
abundance: -; v_gene: TRBV5-1; j_gene: TRBJ2-1; d_gene: TRBD1; CDR3nt: TGCGCCAGCAGCTTGGCGAGTCGGGCAGGGGGATTCTATGAGCAGTTCTTC; CDR3aa: CASSLASRAGGFYEQFF
abundance: -; v_gene: TRBV7-2; j_gene: TRBJ1-2; d_gene: TRBD1; CDR3nt: TGTGCCAGCAGCACGACAGGGGGCTATGGCTACACCTTC; CDR3aa: CASSTTGGYGYTF
abundance: -; v_gene: TRBV5-1; j_gene: TRBJ2-3; d_gene: TRBD1; CDR3nt: TGCGCCAGCAGCTTGGCCCAGGGGGCTAGCACAGATACGCAGTATTTT; CDR3aa: CASSLAQGASTDTQYF
abundance: -; v_gene: TRBV4-2; j_gene: TRBJ2-7; d_gene: -; CDR3nt: TGTGCCAGCAGCCAAGGGACTGGGCCCTACGAGCAGTACTTC; CDR3aa: CASSQGTGPYEQYF
abundance: few; v_gene: TRBV3-1/TRBV3-2; j_gene: TRBJ1-2; d_gene: -; CDR3nt: TGTGCCAGCAGCCAACCGGGGACTAGACGGGGCTACACCTTC; CDR3aa: CASSQPGTRRGYTF
abundance: once; v_gene: TRBV20-1; j_gene: TRBJ2-3; d_gene: -; CDR3nt: TGCAGTGCTAGAGATTCTAGTACGCAGTATTTT; CDR3aa: CSARDSSTQYF
abundance: -; v_gene: TRBV18; j_gene: TRBJ1-2; d_gene: -; CDR3nt: TGTGCCAGCTCACCCCCGGGAGACCATGGCTACACCTTC; CDR3aa: CASSPPGDHGYTF
abundance: -; v_gene: TRBV28; j_gene: TRBJ1-2; d_gene: TRBD1; CDR3nt: TGTGCCAGCACCAAGGTTTGGCAGGGGGCCTCTACTTATGGCTACACCTTC; CDR3aa: CASTKVWQGASTYGYTF
abundance: -; v_gene: TRBV18; j_gene: TRBJ1-1; d_gene: -; CDR3nt: TGTGCCAGCTCACCAACGGGCGGGAGCACTGAAGCTTTCTTT; CDR3aa: CASSPTGGSTEAFF
abundance: -; v_gene: TRBV7-9; j_gene: TRBJ2-1; d_gene: -; CDR3nt: TGTGCCAGCACCCGAAACACCTCAAACAATGAGCAGTTCTTC; CDR3aa: CASTRNTSNNEQFF
abundance: -; v_gene: TRBV10-3; j_gene: TRBJ2-3; d_gene: TRBD1; CDR3nt: TGTGCCATCAGCCTCCGGGACAGTAGCACAGATACGCAGTATTTT; CDR3aa: CAISLRDSSTDTQYF